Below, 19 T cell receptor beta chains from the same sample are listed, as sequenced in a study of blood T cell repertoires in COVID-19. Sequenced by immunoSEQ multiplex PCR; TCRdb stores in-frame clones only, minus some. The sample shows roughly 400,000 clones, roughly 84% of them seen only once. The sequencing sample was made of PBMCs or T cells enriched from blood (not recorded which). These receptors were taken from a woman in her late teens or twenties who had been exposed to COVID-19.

The DNA of the CDR3 is TGTGCCAGCAGCCAAGAGGTCAGGCAAAACACTGAAGCTTTCTTT. This gives the protein CASSQEVRQNTEAFF. J is TRBJ1-1 and V is TRBV4-2, with D hard to call. Germline CDR1 reads LGHNA; CDR2 reads YNFKEQ. With 0 bases removed from V and 2 bases from J, the gap between germline ends came to 10 bases. The CDR3 length is 15 residues.

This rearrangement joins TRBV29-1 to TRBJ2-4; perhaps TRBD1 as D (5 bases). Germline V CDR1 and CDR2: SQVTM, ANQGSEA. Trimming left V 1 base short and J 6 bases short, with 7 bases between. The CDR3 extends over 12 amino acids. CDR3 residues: CSVEGQGNIQYF. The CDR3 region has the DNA TGCAGCGTTGAAGGTCAGGGAAACATTCAGTACTTC.

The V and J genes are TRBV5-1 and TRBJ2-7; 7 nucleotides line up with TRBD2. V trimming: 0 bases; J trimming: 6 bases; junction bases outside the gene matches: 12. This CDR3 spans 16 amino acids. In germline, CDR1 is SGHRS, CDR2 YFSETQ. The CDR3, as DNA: TGCGCCAGCAGCTTGGAGTCTTGGGTAGGGGAGGGCGAGCAGTACTTC. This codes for CASSLESWVGEGEQYF. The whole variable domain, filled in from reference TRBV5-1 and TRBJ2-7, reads KAGVTQTPRYLIKTRGQQVTLSCSPISGHRSVSWYQQTPGQGLQFLFEYFSETQRNKGNFPGRFSGRQFSNSRSEMNVSTLELGDSALYLCASSLESWVGEGEQYFGPGTRLTVT.

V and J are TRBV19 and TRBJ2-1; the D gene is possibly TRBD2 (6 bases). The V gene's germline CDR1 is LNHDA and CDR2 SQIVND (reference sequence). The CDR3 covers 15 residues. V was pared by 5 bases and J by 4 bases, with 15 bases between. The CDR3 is CASSGSGPKYNEQFF. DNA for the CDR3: TGTGCCAGTAGTGGGAGCGGGCCTAAGTACAATGAGCAGTTCTTC.

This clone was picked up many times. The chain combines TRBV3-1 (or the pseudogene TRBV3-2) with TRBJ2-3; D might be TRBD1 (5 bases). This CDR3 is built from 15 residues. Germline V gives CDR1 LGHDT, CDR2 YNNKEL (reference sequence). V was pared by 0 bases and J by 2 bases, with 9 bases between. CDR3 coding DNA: TGTGCCAGCAGCCAAGATGGCAGGGTCACAGATACGCAGTATTTT. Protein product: CASSQDGRVTDTQYF.

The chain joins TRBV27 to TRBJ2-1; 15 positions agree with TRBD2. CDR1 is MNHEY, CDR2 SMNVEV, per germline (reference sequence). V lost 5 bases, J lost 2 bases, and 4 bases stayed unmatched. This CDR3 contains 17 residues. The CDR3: CASSLGLAGGPYNEQFF. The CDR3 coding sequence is TGTGCCAGCAGTCTCGGACTAGCGGGAGGGCCCTACAATGAGCAGTTCTTC.

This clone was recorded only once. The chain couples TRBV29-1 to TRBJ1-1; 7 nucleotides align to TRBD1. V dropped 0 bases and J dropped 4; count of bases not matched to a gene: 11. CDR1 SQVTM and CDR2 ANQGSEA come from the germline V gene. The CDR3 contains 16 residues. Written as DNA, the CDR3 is TGCAGCGTTGAAGACCAATATATTACAGGGGTCACTGAAGCTTTCTTT. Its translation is CSVEDQYITGVTEAFF.

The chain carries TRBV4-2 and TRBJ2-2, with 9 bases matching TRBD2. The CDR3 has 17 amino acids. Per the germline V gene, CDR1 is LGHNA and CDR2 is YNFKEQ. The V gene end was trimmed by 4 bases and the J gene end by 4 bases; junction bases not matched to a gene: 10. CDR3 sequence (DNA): TGTGCCAGCAGCCCCCATGGGGCGGGGGGGCTCACCGGGGAGCTGTTTTTT. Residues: CASSPHGAGGLTGELFF.

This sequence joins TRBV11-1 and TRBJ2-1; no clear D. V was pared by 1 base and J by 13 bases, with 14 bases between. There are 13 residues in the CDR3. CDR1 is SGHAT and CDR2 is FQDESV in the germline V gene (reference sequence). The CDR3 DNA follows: TGTGCCAGCAGCTTAGGTCTGCCCGGTTCCCAGTTCTTC. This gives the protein CASSLGLPGSQFF.

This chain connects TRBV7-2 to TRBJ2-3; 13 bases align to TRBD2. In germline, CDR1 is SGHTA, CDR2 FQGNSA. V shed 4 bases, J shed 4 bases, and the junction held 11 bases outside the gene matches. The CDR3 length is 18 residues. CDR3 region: CASSSTALAGGRPDTQYF. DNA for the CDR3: TGTGCCAGCAGCTCAACCGCACTAGCGGGAGGGCGGCCAGATACGCAGTATTTT.

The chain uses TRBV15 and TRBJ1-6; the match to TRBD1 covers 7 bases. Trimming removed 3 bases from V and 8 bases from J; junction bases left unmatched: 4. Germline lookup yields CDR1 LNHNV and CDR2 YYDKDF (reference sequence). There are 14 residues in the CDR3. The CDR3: CATSSGQAYSPLHF. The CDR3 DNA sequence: TGTGCCACCAGCAGCGGACAGGCCTATTCACCCCTCCACTTT. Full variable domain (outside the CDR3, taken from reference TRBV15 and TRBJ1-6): DAMVIQNPRYQVTQFGKPVTLSCSQTLNHNVMYWYQQKSSQAPKLLFHYYDKDFNNEADTPDNFQSRRPNTSFCFLDIRSPGLGDTAMYLCATSSGQAYSPLHFGNGTRLTVT.

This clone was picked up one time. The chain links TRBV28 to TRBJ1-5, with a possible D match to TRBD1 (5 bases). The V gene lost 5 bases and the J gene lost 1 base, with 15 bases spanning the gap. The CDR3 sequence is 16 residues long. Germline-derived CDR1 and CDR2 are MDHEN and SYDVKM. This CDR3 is CASSLPVGGSNQPQHF. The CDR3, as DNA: TGTGCCAGCAGTCTACCCGTTGGGGGGAGCAATCAGCCCCAGCATTTT.

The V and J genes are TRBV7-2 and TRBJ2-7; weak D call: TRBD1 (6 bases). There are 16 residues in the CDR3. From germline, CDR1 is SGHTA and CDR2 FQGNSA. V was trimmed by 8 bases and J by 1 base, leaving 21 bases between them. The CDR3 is CASHETGTASSYEQYF. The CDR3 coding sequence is TGTGCCAGCCACGAAACAGGGACCGCTAGTTCCTACGAGCAGTACTTC.

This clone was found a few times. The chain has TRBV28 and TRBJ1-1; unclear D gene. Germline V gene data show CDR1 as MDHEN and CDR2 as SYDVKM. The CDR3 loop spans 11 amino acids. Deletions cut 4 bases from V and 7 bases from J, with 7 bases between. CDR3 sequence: CASSSGNEAFF. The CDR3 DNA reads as TGTGCCAGCAGTTCGGGGAATGAAGCTTTCTTT.

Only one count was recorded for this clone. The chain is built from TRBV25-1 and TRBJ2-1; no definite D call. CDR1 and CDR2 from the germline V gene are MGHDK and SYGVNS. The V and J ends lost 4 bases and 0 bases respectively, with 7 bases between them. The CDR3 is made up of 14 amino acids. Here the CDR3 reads CASSVFSSYNEQFF. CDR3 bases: TGTGCCAGCAGTGTATTTAGCTCCTACAATGAGCAGTTCTTC.

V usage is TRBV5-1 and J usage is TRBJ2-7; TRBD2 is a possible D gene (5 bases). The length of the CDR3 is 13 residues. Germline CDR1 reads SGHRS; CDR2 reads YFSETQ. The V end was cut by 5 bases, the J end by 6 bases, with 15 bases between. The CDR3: CASRDFQLPEQYF. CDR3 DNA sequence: TGCGCCAGCAGGGACTTCCAACTCCCCGAGCAGTACTTC. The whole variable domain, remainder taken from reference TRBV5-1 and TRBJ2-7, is KAGVTQTPRYLIKTRGQQVTLSCSPISGHRSVSWYQQTPGQGLQFLFEYFSETQRNKGNFPGRFSGRQFSNSRSEMNVSTLELGDSALYLCASRDFQLPEQYFGPGTRLTVT.

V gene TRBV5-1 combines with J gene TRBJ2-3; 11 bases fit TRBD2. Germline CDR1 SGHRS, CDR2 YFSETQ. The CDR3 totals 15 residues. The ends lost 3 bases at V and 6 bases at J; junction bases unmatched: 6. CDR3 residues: CASSWLAGGSDTQYF. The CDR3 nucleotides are TGCGCCAGCAGCTGGCTAGCGGGAGGATCGGATACGCAGTATTTT.

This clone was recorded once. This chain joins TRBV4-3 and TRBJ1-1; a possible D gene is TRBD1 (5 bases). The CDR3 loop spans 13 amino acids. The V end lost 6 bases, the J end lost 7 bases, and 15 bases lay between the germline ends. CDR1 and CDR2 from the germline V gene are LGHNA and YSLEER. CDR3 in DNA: TGCGCCAGCAGGCCACCTCTGGGGGGTGAAGCTTTCTTT. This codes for CASRPPLGGEAFF.

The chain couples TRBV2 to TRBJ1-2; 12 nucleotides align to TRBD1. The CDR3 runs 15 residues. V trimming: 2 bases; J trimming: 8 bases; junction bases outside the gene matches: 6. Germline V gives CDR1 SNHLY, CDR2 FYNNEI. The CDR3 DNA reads TGTGCCAGCAGTGAAATGGGACAGGGGGCCAACGGCTACACCTTC. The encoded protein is CASSEMGQGANGYTF.